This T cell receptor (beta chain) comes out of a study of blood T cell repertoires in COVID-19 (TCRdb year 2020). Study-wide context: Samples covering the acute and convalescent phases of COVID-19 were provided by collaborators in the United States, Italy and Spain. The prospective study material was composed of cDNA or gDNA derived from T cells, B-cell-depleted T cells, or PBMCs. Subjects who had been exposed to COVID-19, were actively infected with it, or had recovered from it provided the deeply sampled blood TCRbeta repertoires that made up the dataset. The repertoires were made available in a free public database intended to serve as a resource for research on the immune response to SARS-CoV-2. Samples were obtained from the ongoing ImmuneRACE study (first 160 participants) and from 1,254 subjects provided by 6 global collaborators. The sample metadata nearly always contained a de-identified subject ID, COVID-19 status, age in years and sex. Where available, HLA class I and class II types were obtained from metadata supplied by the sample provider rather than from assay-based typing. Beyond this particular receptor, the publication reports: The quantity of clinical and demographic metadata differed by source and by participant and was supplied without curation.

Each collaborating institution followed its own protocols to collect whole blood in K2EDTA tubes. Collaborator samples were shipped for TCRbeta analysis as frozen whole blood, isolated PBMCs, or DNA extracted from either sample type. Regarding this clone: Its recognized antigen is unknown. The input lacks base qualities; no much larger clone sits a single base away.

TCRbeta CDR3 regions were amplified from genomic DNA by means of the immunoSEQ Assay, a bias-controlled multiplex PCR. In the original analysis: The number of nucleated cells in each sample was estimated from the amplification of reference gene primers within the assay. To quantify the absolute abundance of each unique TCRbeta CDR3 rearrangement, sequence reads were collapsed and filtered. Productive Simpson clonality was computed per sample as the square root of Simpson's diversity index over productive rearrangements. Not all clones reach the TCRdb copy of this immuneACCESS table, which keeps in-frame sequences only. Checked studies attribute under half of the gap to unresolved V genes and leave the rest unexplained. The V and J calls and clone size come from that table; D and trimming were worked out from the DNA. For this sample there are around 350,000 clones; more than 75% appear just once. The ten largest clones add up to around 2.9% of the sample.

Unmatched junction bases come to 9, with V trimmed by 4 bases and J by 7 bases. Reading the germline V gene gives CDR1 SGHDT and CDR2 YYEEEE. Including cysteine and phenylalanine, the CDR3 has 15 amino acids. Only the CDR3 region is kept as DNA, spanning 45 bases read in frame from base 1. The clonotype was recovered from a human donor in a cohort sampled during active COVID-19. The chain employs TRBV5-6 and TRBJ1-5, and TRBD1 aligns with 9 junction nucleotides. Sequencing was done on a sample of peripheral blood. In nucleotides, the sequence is TGTGCCAGCAGCATAAGGGACAGGGACGGGCAGCCCCAGCATTTT. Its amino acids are CASSIRDRDGQPQHF. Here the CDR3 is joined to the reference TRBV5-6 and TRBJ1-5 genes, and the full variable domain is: DAGVTQSPTHLIKTRGQQVTLRCSPKSGHDTVSWYQQALGQGPQFIFQYYEEEERQRGNFPDRFSGHQFPNYSSELNVNALLLGDSALYLCASSIRDRDGQPQHFGDGTRLSIL.